These T cell receptor beta chains were read from a single sample in a study of T cell changes during pregnancy in multiple sclerosis. Sequencing was performed with immunoSEQ multiplex PCR; in TCRdb, only in-frame clones are kept and a portion is missing. The sample has 30,000 to 40,000 clones, roughly nine tenths seen once; the top ten hold around 0.48%. The starting material was CD4+ T cells from peripheral blood mononuclear cells, obtained in the third trimester of pregnancy. These receptors originate from a female donor in good health, enrolled as a control in a pregnancy study. CDR3s include the opening cysteine and the closing phenylalanine or tryptophan.

V | CDR3
TRBV7-2 | CASSSRQVGGELFF
TRBV30 | CAWSSKGENTGELFF
TRBV5-4 | CASSLWAATNEKLFF
TRBV7-8 | CASRGRGYEQYF
TRBV11-2 | CASSLEDKGVAYEQYF
TRBV18 | CASSPSTGTGASEQYF
TRBV2 | CASSDPVPGELFF
TRBV19 | CASKEGSSYNSPLHF
TRBV9 | CASSVQGGMNEQYF
TRBV7-8 | CASSPTAGNFYEQYF
TRBV10-3 | CAIKGQGSYEQYF
TRBV11-3 | CASSLLSGRLAEQETQYF
TRBV6-5 | CASIDSGGNTEAFF
TRBV5-4 | CASSADRKRTKTNEQFF
TRBV6-5 | CASSYLRGGTQFF
TRBV21-1 | CASSKWTSVGNEQFF
TRBV7-8 | CASSFAVGGWGVGQPQHF
TRBV4-3 | CASSQVPGQGEYEQYF
TRBV7-2 | CASSDLTSGRATDTQYF
TRBV4-3 | CASSQESGNEQFF
TRBV7-8 | CASSPPPGQGNTGELFF
TRBV4-1 | CASSQNPGREQETQYF
TRBV29-1 | CSVEESGGHWPEQYF
TRBV7-7 | CASSSTQGAGTQYF
TRBV30 | CAWSRGNGPNEKLFF
TRBV19 | CASSISGAPKNIQYF
TRBV27 | CASSFRGPPNEQYF
TRBV28 | CASSLIWSEVFF
TRBV28 | CASRTLAGGFTDTQYF
TRBV18 | CASSPSTGPYEQYF
TRBV6-1 | CASRFQGGDTQYF
TRBV4-1 | CASSQTGTALYGYTF
TRBV6-5 | CASSYGGDTNEKLFF
TRBV30 | CAWSKRLAGGPGELFF
TRBV5-8 | CASSPTSGGTDTQYF
TRBV28 | CASSRGGRAGEQFF
TRBV29-1 | CSAARTAGASDTQYF
TRBV28 | CASSRRGLVYEQYF
TRBV7-2 | CASSQRAGARGEYF
TRBV4-1 | CASSQKGQGSGELFF
TRBV25-1 | CASSDLTGGSPEAFF
TRBV10-2 | CASSDPGLALSQYF
TRBV18 | CASSPGLNYEQYF
TRBV10-3 | CAIGDSSSYNSPLHF
TRBV6-5 | CASNRLAGITDTQYF
TRBV10-3 | CAVNREGYGYTF
TRBV18 | CASSPGVAGGSNQPQHF
TRBV7-8 | CASSLVRDTQYF
TRBV7-2 | CASSQGRGGRGDTQYF
TRBV18 | CASSPDRAKNIQYF
TRBV18 | CASSARQIANTGELFF
TRBV6-1 | CASSETARKTGHRGPQHF
TRBV9 | CASSVTAGNEQFF
TRBV30 | CAWRLQGMNTEAFF